These 24 T cell receptor beta chains were sequenced from one sample in a study of shared T cell receptors in the human thymus. TCRdb's table, derived via immunoSEQ multiplex PCR, lists solely in-frame clones and lacks some. Seen here are 500,000 to 750,000 clones, more than 75% observed once, and the top ten hold 0.0095% to 0.011%. These data also formed part of another study, on human thymus T cells.

Specimen: thymocytes. These receptors all come from a boy younger than two with a congenital heart defect.

The chain combines TRBV6-8 with TRBJ2-7; 7 bases are shared with TRBD1. CDR3 length equals 12 residues. The germline gives CDR1 MNHGY, CDR2 SAAAGT. V gave up 9 bases and J gave up 3 bases; unmatched junction bases: 5. CDR3 protein: CASEGANYEQYF. The CDR3 DNA reads TGTGCCAGTGAGGGGGCCAACTACGAGCAGTACTTC.

The J gene is TRBJ2-7, the V gene TRBV10-2, with unresolved D. Trimming stripped 2 bases from V and 0 bases from J, with 11 bases between. CDR3 length: 15 amino acids. Per the germline V gene, CDR1 is WSHSY and CDR2 is SAAADI. The CDR3 loop is CASSEMADDSYEQYF. The DNA for the CDR3 is TGCGCCAGCAGTGAGATGGCAGATGACTCCTACGAGCAGTACTTC.

The chain recombines TRBV7-9 with TRBJ2-3; D possibly corresponds to TRBD2 (5 bases). The V end lost 5 bases, the J end lost 0 bases, and 18 bases lay between the germline ends. From germline, CDR1 is SEHNR and CDR2 FQNEAQ (reference sequence). This CDR3 comprises 17 residues. Here the CDR3 reads CASSLPSGPFSTDTQYF. The DNA of the CDR3 is TGTGCCAGCAGCCTCCCCAGCGGCCCCTTTAGCACAGATACGCAGTATTTT.

The chain uses TRBV29-1 and TRBJ2-2, with 11 bases fitting TRBD2. The CDR3 loop spans 17 amino acids. Germline V gene sequence: CDR1 SQVTM, CDR2 ANQGSEA. The trim removed 2 bases at V and 2 bases at J, leaving 7 bases unmatched. The chain's CDR3 is CSVERLAGKENTGELFF. CDR3 sequence (DNA): TGCAGCGTTGAAAGACTAGCGGGAAAAGAAAACACCGGGGAGCTGTTTTTT.

V gene TRBV9 combines with J gene TRBJ1-2; weak D call: TRBD1 (5 bases). This CDR3 spans 18 amino acids. Germline V gene data show CDR1 as SGDLS and CDR2 as YYNGEE. Trimming stripped 0 bases from V and 3 bases from J, with 21 bases between. CDR3 residues: CASSVASVGAGFHYGYTF. CDR3 DNA sequence: TGTGCCAGCAGCGTAGCTTCGGTTGGAGCAGGGTTCCACTATGGCTACACCTTC.

The CDR3 nucleotides read TGTGCCAGCTCTCACCTCCCGGGGGAGGACTATGGCTACACCTTC. Translated: CASSHLPGEDYGYTF. J is TRBJ1-2 and V is TRBV11-3, with D possibly being TRBD1 (5 bases). V was cut by 8 bases and J by 3 bases, with 19 bases left in between. Germline CDR1 and CDR2: SGHNT and YENEEA. This CDR3 contains 15 residues.

The chain couples TRBV4-3 to TRBJ1-4; TRBD1 matches at 10 bases. The junction had 1 base not matched to a gene; V was cut back by 4 bases and J by 5 bases. This CDR3 region has 14 residues. The germline V gene has CDR1 LGHNA and CDR2 YSLEER. CDR3 sequence reads: CASSRGQGNEKLFF. As DNA, the CDR3 is TGCGCCAGCAGCCGGGGACAGGGGAATGAAAAACTGTTTTTT.

V and J are TRBV7-8 and TRBJ2-7, with a weak D call TRBD1 (6 bases). The CDR3 is 14 amino acids. V dropped 1 base and J dropped 3 bases, with 10 bases sitting between them. Per germline, CDR1 SGHVS and CDR2 FQNEAQ. The CDR3 loop is CASSLEQGDYEQYF. The CDR3 DNA follows: TGTGCCAGCAGCTTAGAACAGGGAGACTACGAGCAGTACTTC. The complete variable domain, with remaining parts taken from reference TRBV7-8 and TRBJ2-7, reads GAGVSQSPRYKVAKRGQDVALRCDPISGHVSLFWYQQALGQGPEFLTYFQNEAQLDKSGLPSDRFFAERPEGSVSTLKIQRTQQEDSAVYLCASSLEQGDYEQYFGPGTRLTVT.

This chain links TRBV11-1 with TRBJ1-1, with 9 bases fitting TRBD1. With V trimmed by 5 bases and J by 4 bases, 14 bases remained unmatched. The CDR3 covers 17 residues. CDR1 and CDR2 from the germline V gene are SGHAT and FQDESV (reference sequence). The CDR3 region has the DNA TGTGCCAGCAGCCCTGTCAAACCGGGACAGGGCGCCACTGAAGCTTTCTTT. Its translation: CASSPVKPGQGATEAFF.

V is TRBV5-6 and J is TRBJ1-2, with D possibly matching TRBD1 (6 bases). The CDR3 has 15 residues. Deletions cut 0 bases from V and 2 bases from J, with 11 bases between. Germline CDR1 SGHDT, CDR2 YYEEEE. This CDR3 reads CASSLGDRRNYGYTF. The CDR3 region has the DNA TGTGCCAGCAGCTTGGGAGACAGGCGAAACTATGGCTACACCTTC.

The chain couples TRBV7-9 to TRBJ2-1, with D perhaps TRBD1 (6 bases). This CDR3 has 18 amino acids. The V end was cut by 5 bases, the J end by 7 bases, with 27 bases between. CDR1 and CDR2 (germline): SEHNR, FQNEAQ (reference sequence). As DNA, the CDR3 is TGTGCCAGCAGCCCACACCACCAACAGGGTGATTATTATAATGAGCAGTTCTTC. As protein: CASSPHHQQGDYYNEQFF.

The chain joins TRBV27 to TRBJ2-3; 8 nucleotides match TRBD2. The CDR3 is made up of 16 amino acids. With V trimmed by 5 bases and J by 3 bases, 10 bases remained unmatched. Looked up from germline, CDR1 is MNHEY and CDR2 is SMNVEV (reference sequence). The DNA of the CDR3 is TGTGCCAGCAGTACTCAAGCGGGAGTCGAGACAGATACGCAGTATTTT. This translates into CASSTQAGVETDTQYF.

V usage is TRBV29-1 and J usage is TRBJ2-3; 8 bases are a match to TRBD2. The CDR3 sequence is 16 residues long. Germline values: CDR1 SQVTM, CDR2 ANQGSEA. Trimming at V came to 3 bases and at J to 10 bases, leaving 18 bases not matched to a gene. The CDR3 reads CSVERGTRGGVMAQYF. CDR3 nucleotides: TGCAGCGTTGAGAGGGGGACTAGGGGGGGGGTAATGGCGCAGTATTTT.

The chain combines TRBV27 with TRBJ2-7, with 7 nucleotides matching TRBD1. With V trimmed by 5 bases and J by 2 bases, 3 bases remained unmatched. The V gene's germline CDR1 is MNHEY and CDR2 SMNVEV (reference sequence). This CDR3 has 13 residues. CDR3 loop: CASSMDRTYEQYF. DNA of the CDR3: TGTGCCAGCAGTATGGACAGGACCTACGAGCAGTACTTC.

J is TRBJ1-1 and V is TRBV7-9; the match to TRBD1 covers 7 bases. This CDR3 contains 14 residues. The junction had 6 bases not matched to a gene; V was cut back by 5 bases and J by 3 bases. The V gene's germline CDR1 is SEHNR and CDR2 FQNEAQ (reference sequence). The CDR3 nucleotides read TGTGCCAGCAGCCGGAGACAGGGCCACACTGAAGCTTTCTTT. Translating it yields CASSRRQGHTEAFF.

This clone was observed a few times. The chain links TRBV6-5 to TRBJ2-7; D is undetermined. The V end was cut by 5 bases, the J end by 6 bases, with 11 bases between. Germline CDR1 reads MNHEY; CDR2 reads SVGAGI. The CDR3 length is 12 residues. The CDR3, as DNA: TGTGCCAGCAGTCAGCGTACCGGCGAGCAGTACTTC. It translates to CASSQRTGEQYF.

The chain employs TRBV27 and TRBJ1-3, with D unresolved. The CDR3 runs to 14 residues. Between the trimmed V and J ends, which lost 0 bases and 0 bases, there was a span of 3 bases. CDR1 and CDR2 (germline): MNHEY, SMNVEV (reference sequence). The CDR3 region is CASSLSVSGNTIYF. CDR3 in DNA: TGTGCCAGCAGTTTATCCGTCTCTGGAAACACCATATATTTT.

The chain carries TRBV7-8 and TRBJ2-7; 11 nucleotides line up with TRBD2. The CDR3 is 17 residues long. Germline lookup yields CDR1 SGHVS and CDR2 FQNEAQ. Germline trimming cut 5 bases from V and 0 bases from J; bases unmatched to any gene: 9. CDR3 protein: CASSPGTSGEDSYEQYF. The CDR3 DNA follows: TGTGCCAGCAGCCCGGGGACTAGCGGAGAAGACTCCTACGAGCAGTACTTC.

The chain joins TRBV4-1 to TRBJ1-1, with D perhaps matching TRBD1 (6 bases). Germline loops: CDR1 MGHRA, CDR2 YSYEKL. The CDR3 length is 15 residues. V lost 5 bases to trimming and J lost 4 bases, with 17 bases between them. The CDR3 nucleotides read TGCGCCAGCAGCGGAAAGGGGGGAGGGAGCACTGAAGCTTTCTTT. It specifies CASSGKGGGSTEAFF.

About this clone: Other DNA sequences in the same sample also yield this CDR3. The chain carries TRBV20-1 and TRBJ2-7, with D unresolved. The CDR3 length is 11 residues. The V gene lost 0 bases and the J gene lost 3 bases, with 3 bases spanning the gap. Per germline, CDR1 DFQATT and CDR2 SNEGSKA (reference sequence). For the CDR3, the DNA is TGCAGTGCTAGAGACTTCTACGAGCAGTACTTC. Protein sequence: CSARDFYEQYF.

The chain combines TRBV27 with TRBJ1-5, with a tentative D call TRBD1 (6 bases). V was clipped by 8 bases and J by 5 bases, with 16 bases between them. The CDR3 is 14 residues long. The V gene's germline CDR1 is MNHEY and CDR2 SMNVEV (reference sequence). The CDR3, as DNA: TGTGCCAGCGGGGGCTATTTTGGCCATCAGCCCCAGCATTTT. It specifies CASGGYFGHQPQHF.

The chain has TRBV1 and TRBJ2-1; the table calls TRBD2, which could not be checked here. TRBV1 is classified as a pseudogene. The length of the CDR3 is 18 residues. The CDR3 region has the DNA TGCACCAGCAGCCCGTGGACTAGCGGGAGGGGAAGCTACAATGAGCAGTTCTTC. Translation: CTSSPWTSGRGSYNEQFF.

The genes are TRBV2 and TRBJ2-7; D may be TRBD1 (5 bases). Trimming shortened V by 8 bases and J by 2 bases, and 7 bases separated the two germline ends. The CDR3 consists of 11 residues. The germline CDR1 and CDR2 sequences are SNHLY and FYNNEI. The CDR3: CASDSPYEQYF. CDR3 in DNA: TGTGCCAGCGACAGTCCCTACGAGCAGTACTTC.

The chain links TRBV30 to TRBJ2-2; D uncertain. V dropped 5 bases and J dropped 4 bases, with 8 bases sitting between them. The CDR3 spans 12 residues. Germline V gene lookup returns CDR1 GTSNPN and CDR2 SVGIG (reference sequence). CDR3 sequence: CAWSFRTGELFF. The CDR3 DNA sequence: TGTGCCTGGTCTTTTCGCACCGGGGAGCTGTTTTTT.